The rows below give T cell receptor beta chains drawn from one sample of a study of response to subunit inactivated influenza vaccine. TCRdb re-derived calls from the RT-PCR reads in MiXCR, one entry per CDR3 protein. The sample carries hundreds of thousands of distinct CDR3 sequences, roughly 9.7% recorded once. Sample: PBMCs from blood, taken about 40 days after vaccination. Receptor source: a man over 45 who received an inactivated influenza vaccine. Each CDR3 is given with its conserved first and last residue. Fields, in order: V gene, clone size, J gene, D gene, CDR3 DNA, CDR3 protein. A D gene is named only where the DNA matches it firmly. Expanded clones are given a class, and other clones once, few, many or no size at all.

>TRBV20-1|few|TRBJ2-1|TRBD2
TGCAGTGCTAGCTCTAGCGGGGGGAACAATGAGCAGTTCTTC
CSASSSGGNNEQFF
>TRBV27|many|TRBJ2-5|-
TGTGCCAGCAGTCCACGTCTGTTGGAGACCCAGTACTTC
CASSPRLLETQYF
>TRBV10-3|-|TRBJ1-2|-
TGTGCCATCAGTGAGTCGACGGGAAGGGAACTGGGCTACACCTTC
CAISESTGRELGYTF
>TRBV27|few|TRBJ1-5|-
TGTGCCAGCAGCCCCTCGTGGGGCGGTCAGCCCCAGCATTTT
CASSPSWGGQPQHF
>TRBV5-1|many|TRBJ2-7|-
TGCGCCAGCAGATCTCCGGGGGGCCGAACCTACGAGCAGTACTTC
CASRSPGGRTYEQYF
>TRBV28|few|TRBJ2-2|-
TGTGCCAGCAGTTCTGGGGCGGTCAACACCGGGGAGCTGTTTTTT
CASSSGAVNTGELFF
>TRBV7-2|few|TRBJ1-2|TRBD1
TGTGCCAGCAGCCTACTCGGACAGGGAGGGAATGGCTACACCTTC
CASSLLGQGGNGYTF
>TRBV28|few|TRBJ2-2|-
TGTGCCAGCAGTCTACAAAATTTGGGGGAGCTGTTTTTT
CASSLQNLGELFF
>TRBV11-2|many|TRBJ2-3|-
TGTGCCAGCAGCGTAGACCCCGGTAGCACAGATACGCAGTATTTT
CASSVDPGSTDTQYF
>TRBV7-8|few|TRBJ2-7|-
TGTGCCAGCAGCGGACACCCCTACGAGCAGTACTTC
CASSGHPYEQYF
>TRBV3-1|-|TRBJ2-7|-
TGTGCCAGCAGCCGCCACTTCGGCGAGCAGTACTTC
CASSRHFGEQYF
>TRBV7-9|few|TRBJ2-7|-
TGTGCCAGCAGCCCCAGAGAGGGGCCCGATATCTACGAGCAGTACTTC
CASSPREGPDIYEQYF
>TRBV28|few|TRBJ2-3|TRBD2
TGTGCCAGCAGGAGGGGAATACTAGCGGGGGGGCCAACAGATACGCAGTATTTT
CASRRGILAGGPTDTQYF
>TRBV15|few|TRBJ2-5|-
TGTGCCACCAGTTTGAGGCTGGGAGAGACCCAGTACTTC
CATSLRLGETQYF
>TRBV10-3|many|TRBJ2-1|-
TGTGCCATCAGTGAGTCGACGGGTCGATCCTACAATGAGCAGTTCTTC
CAISESTGRSYNEQFF
>TRBV20-1|few|TRBJ2-5|TRBD2
TGCAGTGCTTTACTAGGGACTAGCGGTCTAGGGGGGACCCAGTACTTC
CSALLGTSGLGGTQYF
>TRBV7-9|-|TRBJ2-1|TRBD2
TGTGCCAGCAGCTTAGCGAGCGGGGGGCCCGACAATGAGCAGTTCTTC
CASSLASGGPDNEQFF
>TRBV2|-|TRBJ2-1|TRBD2
TGTGCCAGCAGCCTAGCGGGATCCAACAATGAGCAGTTCTTC
CASSLAGSNNEQFF
>TRBV6-2/TRBV6-3|-|TRBJ2-7|-
TGTGCCAGCACCCGGTCCGGGACAAACTACGAGCAGTACTTC
CASTRSGTNYEQYF
>TRBV20-1|-|TRBJ2-7|-
TGCAGTGCAAAAGAGGGGGGAGGCGGCACCTACGAGCAGTACTTC
CSAKEGGGGTYEQYF
>TRBV7-9|-|TRBJ1-4|-
TGTGCCAGCAGCCGGGACGGGAATGAAAAACTGTTTTTT
CASSRDGNEKLFF
>TRBV3-1|few|TRBJ1-6|-
TGTGCCAGCAGCCAAGAATACAGGGCGATTTCACCCCTCCACTTT
CASSQEYRAISPLHF
>TRBV18|few|TRBJ2-6|-
TGTGCCAGCTCACCAGAACTAGCTACTGGGGCCAACGTCCTGACTTTC
CASSPELATGANVLTF
>TRBV9|many|TRBJ2-3|-
TGTGCCAGCAGCGTTCGAGAGGGAGATACGCAGTATTTT
CASSVREGDTQYF
>TRBV5-1|many|TRBJ1-6|-
TGCGCCAGCAGCTCCCCGGGATCACCCCTCCACTTT
CASSSPGSPLHF
>TRBV12-3/TRBV12-4|few|TRBJ2-7|-
TGTGCCAGCACCTCGGGGCCTAGCACCCACGAGCAGTACTTC
CASTSGPSTHEQYF
>TRBV18|-|TRBJ2-5|-
TGTGCCAGCTCACCAACTCTAGGGGAGACCCAGTACTTC
CASSPTLGETQYF